This TCR beta chain was identified in a study of response to subunit inactivated influenza vaccine. Whole-study results and caveats: Each seasonal influenza vaccination, the authors suggested, recruits few new T cells.

Each CDR3 protein is one row after TCRdb ran MiXCR on the RT-PCR reads. The repertoire includes around 580,000 distinct CDR3 sequences, roughly 10% of them detected once, and roughly 10% sits in the top ten. CDR3 length: 13 residues. Germline V CDR1 and CDR2: KGHSH, LQKENI. Trimming shortened V by 2 bases and J by 7 bases, and 8 bases separated the two germline ends. Comments on this clonotype: What it recognizes is unknown.

The TCR sequence derives from a man between 45 and 60 years old who received an inactivated influenza vaccine. The chain recombines TRBV18 with TRBJ1-4; D is uncertain. The starting material was PBMCs from blood, obtained on the day of vaccination. The CDR3 spells CASSPGPTEKLFF. The CDR3 coding sequence is TGTGCCAGCTCACCAGGTCCGACTGAAAAACTGTTTTTT.